This is a list of T cell receptor beta chains from one sample in a study of PD-L1 blockade in urothelial cancer. This table comes from immunoSEQ multiplex PCR, and its TCRdb copy is limited to in-frame clones, with some not included. The sample includes some 120,000 clones, less than 95% of them seen just once. The sample in question was PBMCs, obtained around atezolizumab (anti-PD-L1) treatment. These receptors were taken from a man aged 55 to 70 with urothelial cancer. Both conserved end residues are part of each CDR3. The D gene is left open where the match is weak.

V	D	J	CDR3	DNA
TRBV4-1	TRBD2	TRBJ2-2	CASSQDVWRGKLNTGELFF	TGCGCCAGCAGCCAAGATGTATGGCGGGGGAAACTGAACACCGGGGAGCTGTTTTTT
TRBV4-1	.	TRBJ2-3	CASSQLGPHRGSTDTQYF	TGCGCCAGCAGCCAACTTGGCCCCCATAGGGGAAGCACAGATACGCAGTATTTT
TRBV5-1	.	TRBJ1-2	CASSESPDRTANYGYTF	TGCGCCAGCAGCGAATCCCCCGACAGGACAGCGAACTATGGCTACACCTTC
TRBV11-1	.	TRBJ2-2	CASSSFAIAGELFF	TGTGCCAGCAGCTCCTTCGCGATCGCCGGGGAGCTGTTTTTT
TRBV5-4	TRBD1	TRBJ2-7	CASSYDRASYEQYF	TGTGCCAGCAGTTATGACAGGGCCTCCTACGAGCAGTACTTC
TRBV4-3	.	TRBJ2-1	CASSQTGYNEQFF	TGCGCCAGCAGCCAAACAGGATACAATGAGCAGTTCTTC
TRBV29-1	.	TRBJ2-3	CSVDGGAFTTDTQYF	TGCAGCGTTGATGGGGGGGCTTTTACCACAGATACGCAGTATTTT
TRBV28	.	TRBJ2-7	CASALANLGYEQYF	TGTGCCAGTGCTCTAGCTAATCTCGGCTACGAGCAGTACTTC
TRBV27	.	TRBJ2-1	CASGSFGSYNEQFF	TGTGCCAGCGGCTCCTTTGGCTCCTACAATGAGCAGTTCTTC
TRBV18	TRBD1	TRBJ2-1	CASSLLLGTGKDEQFF	TGTGCCAGCTCACTTCTTCTCGGGACAGGGAAGGATGAGCAGTTCTTC
TRBV5-4	TRBD2	TRBJ2-7	CASSLETSVYEQYF	TGTGCCAGCAGCTTGGAAACTAGCGTTTACGAGCAGTACTTC
TRBV19	.	TRBJ2-7	CASSSYAGASYEQYF	TGTGCCAGTAGTAGCTACGCAGGGGCCTCCTACGAGCAGTACTTC
TRBV9	.	TRBJ2-3	CASSVDQSADTQYF	TGTGCCAGCAGCGTAGACCAGAGCGCAGATACGCAGTATTTT
TRBV7-9	TRBD1	TRBJ2-5	CASSLTQGGRTRQETQYF	TGTGCCAGCAGCTTAACGCAAGGGGGCAGGACCAGGCAAGAGACCCAGTACTTC
TRBV6-1	TRBD1	TRBJ2-7	CASSIEGQGAYEQYF	TGTGCCAGCAGTATAGAGGGACAGGGGGCCTACGAGCAGTACTTC
TRBV18	.	TRBJ2-5	CASGSSQGETQYF	TGTGCCAGCGGTAGTTCCCAGGGGGAGACCCAGTACTTC
TRBV5-4	TRBD1	TRBJ1-5	CASSKGTGGGQPQHF	TGTGCCAGCAGCAAGGGGACAGGGGGAGGACAGCCCCAGCATTTT